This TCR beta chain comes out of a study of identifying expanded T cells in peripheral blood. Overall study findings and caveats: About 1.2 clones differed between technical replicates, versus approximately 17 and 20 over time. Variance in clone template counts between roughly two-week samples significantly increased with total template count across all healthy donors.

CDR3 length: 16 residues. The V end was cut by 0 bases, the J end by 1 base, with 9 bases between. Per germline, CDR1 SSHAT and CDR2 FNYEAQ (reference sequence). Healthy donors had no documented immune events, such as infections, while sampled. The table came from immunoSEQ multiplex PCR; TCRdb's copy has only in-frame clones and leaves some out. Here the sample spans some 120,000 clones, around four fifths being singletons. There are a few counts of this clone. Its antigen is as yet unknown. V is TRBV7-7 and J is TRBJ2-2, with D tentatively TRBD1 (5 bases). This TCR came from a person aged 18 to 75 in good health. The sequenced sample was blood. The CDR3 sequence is CASSLAPQVNTGELFF. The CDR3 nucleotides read TGTGCCAGCAGCTTAGCCCCACAGGTGAACACCGGGGAGCTGTTTTTT. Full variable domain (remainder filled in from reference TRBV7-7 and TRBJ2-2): GAGVSQSPRYKVTKRGQDVTLRCDPISSHATLYWYQQALGQGPEFLTYFNYEAQPDKSGLPSDRFSAERPEGSISTLTIQRTEQRDSAMYRCASSLAPQVNTGELFFGEGSRLTVL.